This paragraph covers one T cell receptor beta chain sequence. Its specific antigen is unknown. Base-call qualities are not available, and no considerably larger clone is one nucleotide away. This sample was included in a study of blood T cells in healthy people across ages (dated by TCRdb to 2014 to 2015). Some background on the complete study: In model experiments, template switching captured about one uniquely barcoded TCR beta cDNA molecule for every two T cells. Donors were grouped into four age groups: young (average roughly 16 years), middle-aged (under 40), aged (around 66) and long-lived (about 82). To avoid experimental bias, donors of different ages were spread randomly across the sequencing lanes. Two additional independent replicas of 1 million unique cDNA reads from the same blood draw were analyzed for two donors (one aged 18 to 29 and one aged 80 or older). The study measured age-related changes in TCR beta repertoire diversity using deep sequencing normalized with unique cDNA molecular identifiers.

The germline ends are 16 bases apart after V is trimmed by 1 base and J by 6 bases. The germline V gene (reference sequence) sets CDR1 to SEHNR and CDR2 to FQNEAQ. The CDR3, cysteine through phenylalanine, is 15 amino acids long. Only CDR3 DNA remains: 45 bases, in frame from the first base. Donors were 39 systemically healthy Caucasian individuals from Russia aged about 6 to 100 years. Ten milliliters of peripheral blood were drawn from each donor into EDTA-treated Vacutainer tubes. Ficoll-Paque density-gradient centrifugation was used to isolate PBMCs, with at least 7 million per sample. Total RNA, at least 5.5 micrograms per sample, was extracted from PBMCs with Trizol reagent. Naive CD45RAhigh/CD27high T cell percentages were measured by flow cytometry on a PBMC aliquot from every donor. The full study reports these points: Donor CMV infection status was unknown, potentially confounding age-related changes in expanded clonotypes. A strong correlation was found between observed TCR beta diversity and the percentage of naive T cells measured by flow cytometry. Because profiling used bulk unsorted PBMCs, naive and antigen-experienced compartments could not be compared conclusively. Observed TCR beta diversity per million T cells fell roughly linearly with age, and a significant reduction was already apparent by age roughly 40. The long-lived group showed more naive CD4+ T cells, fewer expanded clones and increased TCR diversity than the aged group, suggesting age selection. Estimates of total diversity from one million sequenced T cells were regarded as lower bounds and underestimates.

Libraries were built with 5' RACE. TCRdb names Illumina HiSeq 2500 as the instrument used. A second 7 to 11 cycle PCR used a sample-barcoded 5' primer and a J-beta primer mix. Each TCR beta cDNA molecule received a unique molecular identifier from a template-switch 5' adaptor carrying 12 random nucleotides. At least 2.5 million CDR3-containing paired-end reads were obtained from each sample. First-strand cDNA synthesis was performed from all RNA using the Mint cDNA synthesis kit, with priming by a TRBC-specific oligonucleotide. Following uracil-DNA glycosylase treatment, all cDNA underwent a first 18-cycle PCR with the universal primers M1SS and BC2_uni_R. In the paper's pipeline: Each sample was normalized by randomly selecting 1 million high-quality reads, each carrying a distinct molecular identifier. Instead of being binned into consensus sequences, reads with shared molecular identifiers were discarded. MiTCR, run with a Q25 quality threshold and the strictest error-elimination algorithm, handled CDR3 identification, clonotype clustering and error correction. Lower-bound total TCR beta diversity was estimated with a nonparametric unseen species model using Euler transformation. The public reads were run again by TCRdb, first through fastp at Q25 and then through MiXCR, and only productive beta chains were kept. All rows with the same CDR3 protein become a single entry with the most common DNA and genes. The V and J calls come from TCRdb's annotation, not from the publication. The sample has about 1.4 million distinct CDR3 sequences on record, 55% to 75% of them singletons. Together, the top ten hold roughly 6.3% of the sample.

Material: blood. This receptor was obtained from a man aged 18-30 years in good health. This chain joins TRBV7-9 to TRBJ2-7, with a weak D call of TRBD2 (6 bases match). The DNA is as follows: TGTGCCAGCAGCTTAGTCGCCGGGAGACGGGGCGAGCAGTACTTC. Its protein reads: CASSLVAGRRGEQYF.